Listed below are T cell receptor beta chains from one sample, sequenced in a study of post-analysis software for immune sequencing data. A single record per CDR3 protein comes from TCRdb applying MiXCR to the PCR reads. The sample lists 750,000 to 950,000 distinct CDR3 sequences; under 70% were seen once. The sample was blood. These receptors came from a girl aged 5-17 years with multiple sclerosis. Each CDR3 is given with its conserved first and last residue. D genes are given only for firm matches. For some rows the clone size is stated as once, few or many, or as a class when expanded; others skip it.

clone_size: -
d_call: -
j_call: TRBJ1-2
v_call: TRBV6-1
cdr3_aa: CASSPGNDGYTF
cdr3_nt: TGTGCCAGCAGTCCAGGGAACGATGGCTACACCTTC

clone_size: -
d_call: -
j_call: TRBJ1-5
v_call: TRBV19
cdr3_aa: CAAAFGNQPQHF
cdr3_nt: TGTGCCGCCGCCTTTGGCAATCAGCCCCAGCATTTT

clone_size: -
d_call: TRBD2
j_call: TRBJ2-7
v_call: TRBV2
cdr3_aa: CASNLAGDEQYF
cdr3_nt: TGTGCCAGCAACCTAGCGGGAGACGAGCAGTACTTC

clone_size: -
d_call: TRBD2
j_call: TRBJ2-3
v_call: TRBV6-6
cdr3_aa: CASSLAGGPLADTQYF
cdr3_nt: TGTGCCAGCAGTTTAGCGGGAGGGCCCCTTGCAGATACGCAGTATTTT

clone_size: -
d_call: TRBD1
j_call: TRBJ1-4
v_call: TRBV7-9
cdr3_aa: CASSPFTGEGKLFF
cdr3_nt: TGTGCCAGCAGCCCTTTTACAGGGGAGGGAAAACTGTTTTTT

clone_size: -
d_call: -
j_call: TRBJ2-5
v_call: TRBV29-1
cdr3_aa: CSVGPPGGLETQYF
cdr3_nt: TGCAGCGTTGGACCTCCGGGGGGCCTCGAGACCCAGTACTTC

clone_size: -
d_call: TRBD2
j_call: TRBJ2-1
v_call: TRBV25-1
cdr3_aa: CASSDRPGLAGYYNEQFF
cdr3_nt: TGTGCCAGCAGTGATCGACCCGGACTAGCGGGCTATTACAATGAGCAGTTCTTC

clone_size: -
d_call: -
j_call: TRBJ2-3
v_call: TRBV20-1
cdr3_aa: CSARAGSEGRDTQYF
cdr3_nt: TGCAGTGCTAGGGCGGGAAGCGAGGGTAGGGATACGCAGTATTTT

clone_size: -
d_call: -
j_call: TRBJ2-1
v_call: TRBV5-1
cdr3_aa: CASSSDKSSEQFF
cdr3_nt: TGCGCCAGCAGCTCCGACAAGTCCTCTGAGCAGTTCTTC

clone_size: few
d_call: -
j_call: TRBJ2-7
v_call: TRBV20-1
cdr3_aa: CSAREGVSRGRRDEQYF
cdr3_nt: TGCAGTGCTAGAGAGGGGGTATCGCGGGGGCGACGAGACGAGCAGTACTTC

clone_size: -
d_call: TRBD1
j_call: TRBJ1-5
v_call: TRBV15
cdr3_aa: CATSRNQGEQPQHF
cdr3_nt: TGTGCCACCAGCAGGAATCAGGGGGAACAGCCCCAGCATTTT